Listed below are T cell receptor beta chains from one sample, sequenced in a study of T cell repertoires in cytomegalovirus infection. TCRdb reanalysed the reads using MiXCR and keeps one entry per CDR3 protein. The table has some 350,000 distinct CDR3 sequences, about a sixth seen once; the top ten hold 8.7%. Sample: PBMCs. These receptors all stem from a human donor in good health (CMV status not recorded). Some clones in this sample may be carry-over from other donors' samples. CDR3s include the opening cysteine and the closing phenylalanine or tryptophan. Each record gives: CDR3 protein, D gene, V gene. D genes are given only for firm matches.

CDR3 protein: CASSIRVMNTEAFF
D gene: -
V gene: TRBV7-2

CDR3 protein: CASSYREGGLEQFF
D gene: TRBD2
V gene: TRBV6-5

CDR3 protein: CASSLSSEAFF
D gene: -
V gene: TRBV7-9

CDR3 protein: CASSAARETQYF
D gene: -
V gene: TRBV2

CDR3 protein: CASSIGTPNQPQHF
D gene: -
V gene: TRBV19

CDR3 protein: CASSTPGQGVYEQYF
D gene: TRBD1
V gene: TRBV7-2

CDR3 protein: CASSLTYTSGPKKTYEQYF
D gene: TRBD2
V gene: TRBV7-9

CDR3 protein: CATSTSHPWGQYF
D gene: TRBD2
V gene: TRBV19

CDR3 protein: CASSLGALMNTEAFF
D gene: -
V gene: TRBV11-2

CDR3 protein: CASSKGPGANTEAFF
D gene: -
V gene: TRBV19

CDR3 protein: CASSWQKGIYGYTF
D gene: -
V gene: TRBV7-9

CDR3 protein: CASSLARGGVQYF
D gene: -
V gene: TRBV7-8

CDR3 protein: CASMAGANYGYTF
D gene: -
V gene: TRBV28

CDR3 protein: CASRNSGALSYEQYF
D gene: TRBD2
V gene: TRBV7-2

CDR3 protein: CASSSDRGGTGANVLTF
D gene: TRBD1
V gene: TRBV12-3/TRBV12-4

CDR3 protein: CASSLRTSGRLSIQYF
D gene: TRBD2
V gene: TRBV7-9

CDR3 protein: CSASGPDTQYF
D gene: -
V gene: TRBV20-1

CDR3 protein: CASYPSHGAGELFF
D gene: -
V gene: TRBV5-1

CDR3 protein: CASSPGQGLSETQYF
D gene: TRBD1
V gene: TRBV11-2

CDR3 protein: CATSRAVFSYEQYF
D gene: -
V gene: TRBV15

CDR3 protein: CASSLSMNTEAFF
D gene: -
V gene: TRBV12-3/TRBV12-4

CDR3 protein: CASSSGLARGNTIYF
D gene: -
V gene: TRBV7-6

CDR3 protein: CASSPAAGGGYEQYF
D gene: TRBD2
V gene: TRBV7-6

CDR3 protein: CASSWTSGTGWTGELFF
D gene: TRBD1
V gene: TRBV7-8

CDR3 protein: CASSKGLGDQPQHF
D gene: -
V gene: TRBV7-2

CDR3 protein: CASSLGGRHGTDTQYF
D gene: -
V gene: TRBV11-2

CDR3 protein: CASSPVNWGQETQYF
D gene: -
V gene: TRBV7-2

CDR3 protein: CASSISGPESPQHF
D gene: -
V gene: TRBV19

CDR3 protein: CASTPRPSRGETQYF
D gene: -
V gene: TRBV6-2/TRBV6-3

CDR3 protein: CASSELGLAGPQETQYF
D gene: TRBD2
V gene: TRBV6-1

CDR3 protein: CASSTGPGDNEQFF
D gene: -
V gene: TRBV7-2

CDR3 protein: CASSDTDSNQPQHF
D gene: -
V gene: TRBV28

CDR3 protein: CASSYRGQMNTEAFF
D gene: TRBD1
V gene: TRBV6-5

CDR3 protein: CAISKYDVALGNTIYF
D gene: -
V gene: TRBV10-3

CDR3 protein: CASSLASWRVGSDEQFF
D gene: -
V gene: TRBV5-4

CDR3 protein: CASSLSSGNYEQYF
D gene: -
V gene: TRBV11-1

CDR3 protein: CSAESGLAGGHFLDTQYF
D gene: TRBD2
V gene: TRBV20-1

CDR3 protein: CASSLGLVEQYF
D gene: -
V gene: TRBV12-3/TRBV12-4

CDR3 protein: CALSSGDTQYF
D gene: -
V gene: TRBV10-3

CDR3 protein: CASSRGLEETQYF
D gene: TRBD2
V gene: TRBV4-1

CDR3 protein: CASSPDGPMNTEAFF
D gene: -
V gene: TRBV5-4

CDR3 protein: CAASADSGNTIYF
D gene: -
V gene: TRBV10-3

CDR3 protein: CASSFAGATEAFF
D gene: -
V gene: TRBV12-3/TRBV12-4

CDR3 protein: CASSQEQGAQHF
D gene: TRBD1
V gene: TRBV14

CDR3 protein: CSVARQGTDTQYF
D gene: -
V gene: TRBV29-1

CDR3 protein: CASSLGQGGSTEAFF
D gene: -
V gene: TRBV7-2

CDR3 protein: CAIAPLANNEQFF
D gene: -
V gene: TRBV10-3

CDR3 protein: CASSPGLAGTNEQFF
D gene: TRBD2
V gene: TRBV6-5

CDR3 protein: CASSLAPQGTGTDTQYF
D gene: -
V gene: TRBV11-2

CDR3 protein: CASRYRGPRRDSPLHF
D gene: TRBD1
V gene: TRBV6-2/TRBV6-3

CDR3 protein: CASSLSGSSYEQYF
D gene: -
V gene: TRBV7-2

CDR3 protein: CASSLRTGGQGLPDTQYF
D gene: TRBD1
V gene: TRBV4-1

CDR3 protein: CASSQFRQSYEQYF
D gene: -
V gene: TRBV3-1

CDR3 protein: CASSSAGGGVYEQYF
D gene: -
V gene: TRBV6-1

CDR3 protein: CASSRTGFVNQPQHF
D gene: TRBD1
V gene: TRBV27

CDR3 protein: CATSTAVLTDTQYF
D gene: -
V gene: TRBV15

CDR3 protein: CASSATSGSSTDTQYF
D gene: TRBD2
V gene: TRBV7-2